What follows are 16 T cell receptor beta chains derived from one specimen sequenced in a study of T cells in severe cutaneous drug reactions. Carbamazepine had induced Stevens-Johnson syndrome or toxic epidermal necrolysis in the sequenced donors. Libraries were made by iRepertoire multiplex PCR with TCR subtype-specific primers for bulk and single-cell sequencing. Reprocessing the multiplex PCR reads, TCRdb reports a single entry for every CDR3 protein and omits DNA. This sample contains about 8,300 distinct CDR3 sequences. The sequenced material came from cells from a skin blister. All receptors derive from a human donor with a severe cutaneous adverse drug reaction.

The V call is TRBV4-3, the J call TRBJ2-1; TCRdb names TRBD2, which stays unverified in the absence of DNA. This CDR3 region has 17 residues. Germline CDR1 and CDR2: LGHNA and YSLEER. The CDR3 reads CASSQYSGTSGYNEQFF.

This chain uses TRBV15 with TRBJ2-1; TCRdb proposes TRBD2, but this gene call is untestable without DNA. The CDR3 runs 16 residues. The germline V gene encodes CDR1 LNHNV and CDR2 YYDKDF (reference sequence). CDR3 residues: CATSRDWPSGSNEQFF.

This clonotype is called medium-sized (0.01 to 0.1%) based on its frequency. The chain links TRBV6-5 to TRBJ1-2; TCRdb's D call of TRBD1 is untestable without DNA. The CDR3 totals 13 residues. CDR1 is MNHEY, CDR2 SVGAGI, per germline. The chain's CDR3 is CASSYSRTGGYTF.

By frequency, this clonotype is medium-sized. The rearrangement joins TRBV10-2 to TRBJ2-2. This CDR3 is built from 11 residues. Germline V CDR1 and CDR2: WSHSY, SAAADI. This chain's CDR3 is CASSDGGELFF.

The chain couples TRBV29-1 to TRBJ2-7; TCRdb's D call of TRBD1 is untestable without DNA. The V gene's germline CDR1 is SQVTM and CDR2 ANQGSEA. The CDR3 covers 15 residues. The CDR3 reads CSVEAWETDTYEQYF.

V and J are TRBV12-3 or TRBV12-4 and TRBJ1-5. The CDR3 extends over 11 amino acids. CDR3 amino acids: CASSSGGLVHF.

According to its frequency, this clonotype is medium-sized (0.01 to 0.1%). V and J are TRBV13 and TRBJ2-7; absent DNA, TCRdb's TRBD1 call cannot be checked. Germline-derived CDR1 and CDR2 are PRHDT and FYEKMQ (reference sequence). CDR3 length: 15 amino acids. The CDR3: CASSLAGSPPYEQYF.

This clonotype is deemed medium-sized by its frequency. This chain joins TRBV28 and TRBJ2-1. The CDR3 is 13 amino acids. Germline V lookup: CDR1 MDHEN, CDR2 SYDVKM. CDR3 in amino acids: CASSYLSYNEQFF.

This clonotype is called medium-sized based on its frequency. This sequence joins TRBV6-5 and TRBJ2-5; as DNA is missing, the TRBD2 call by TCRdb cannot be tested. The V gene's germline CDR1 is MNHEY and CDR2 SVGAGI. There are 13 residues in the CDR3. The CDR3 is CASYPSGGETQYF.

V gene TRBV29-1 combines with J gene TRBJ2-1; the D call of TRBD1 rests on TCRdb alone, since no DNA is present to check it. The CDR3 is made up of 14 amino acids. Per the germline V gene, CDR1 is SQVTM and CDR2 is ANQGSEA. The CDR3 reads CSGRDRGRINEQFF.

This chain links TRBV27 with TRBJ2-5. Germline V gene sequence: CDR1 MNHEY, CDR2 SMNVEV (reference sequence). The CDR3 spans 15 residues. The CDR3 reads CASSLTLGDQETQYF.

The chain joins TRBV27 to TRBJ2-3. The CDR3 is 14 residues long. CDR1 MNHEY and CDR2 SMNVEV come from the germline V gene (reference sequence). The CDR3 reads CASGDPRGTDTQYF.

The gene calls are TRBV4-3 and TRBJ2-1. The CDR3 spans 13 residues. The V gene's germline CDR1 is LGHNA and CDR2 YSLEER. CDR3: CASSQGPFNEQFF.

This chain uses TRBV10-3 with TRBJ1-1; TCRdb outputs TRBD1, but without DNA this stays unchecked. The germline gives CDR1 ENHRY, CDR2 SYGVKD. This CDR3 comprises 15 residues. This CDR3 is CAIRGVGTGRLGAFF.

This chain links TRBV29-1 with TRBJ2-1; checking the TCRdb D call of TRBD2 is not possible without DNA. This CDR3 has 20 residues. Per germline, CDR1 SQVTM and CDR2 ANQGSEA. CDR3 residues: CSVDSGPWGSGSFSYNEQFF.

This sequence joins TRBV18 and TRBJ2-7. The length of the CDR3 is 14 residues. Germline V gives CDR1 KGHSH, CDR2 LQKENI. This chain's CDR3 is CASSPDRSSYEQYF.